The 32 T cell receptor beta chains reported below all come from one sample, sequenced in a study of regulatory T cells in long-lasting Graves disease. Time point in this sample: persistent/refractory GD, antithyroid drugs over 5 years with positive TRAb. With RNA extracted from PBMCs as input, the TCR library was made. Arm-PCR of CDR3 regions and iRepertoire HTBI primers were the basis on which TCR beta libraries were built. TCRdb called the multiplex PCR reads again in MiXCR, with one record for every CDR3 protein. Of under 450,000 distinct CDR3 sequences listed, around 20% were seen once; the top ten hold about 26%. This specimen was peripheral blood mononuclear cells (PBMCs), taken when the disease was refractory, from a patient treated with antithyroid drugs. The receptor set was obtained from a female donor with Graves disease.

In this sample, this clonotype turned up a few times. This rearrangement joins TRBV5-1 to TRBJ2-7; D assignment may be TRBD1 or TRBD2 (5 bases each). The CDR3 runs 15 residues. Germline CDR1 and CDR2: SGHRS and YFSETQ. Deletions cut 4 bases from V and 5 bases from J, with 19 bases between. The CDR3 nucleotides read TGCGCCAGCAGCACCGGGACGAAATATCCCCACGAGCAGTACTTC. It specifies CASSTGTKYPHEQYF.

Here the CDR3 reads CASSKTSGVYEQYF. CDR3 coding DNA: TGTGCCAGCAGCAAAACTAGCGGGGTATACGAGCAGTACTTC. The rearrangement joins TRBV3-1 to TRBJ2-7; TRBD2 agrees at 10 bases. V lost 5 bases to trimming and J lost 4 bases; unmatched junction nucleotides: 5. The CDR3 sequence is 14 residues long. Germline CDR1 reads LGHDT; CDR2 reads YNNKEL (reference sequence).

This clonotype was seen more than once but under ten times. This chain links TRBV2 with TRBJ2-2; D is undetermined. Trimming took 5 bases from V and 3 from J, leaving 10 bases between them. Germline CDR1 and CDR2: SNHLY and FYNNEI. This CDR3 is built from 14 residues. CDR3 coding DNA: TGTGCCAGCAGTTACGCCCGGTACACCGGGGAGCTGTTTTTT. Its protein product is CASSYARYTGELFF. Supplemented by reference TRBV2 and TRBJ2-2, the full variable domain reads EPEVTQTPSHQVTQMGQEVILRCVPISNHLYFYWYRQILGQKVEFLVSFYNNEISEKSEIFDDQFSVERPDGSNFTLKIRSTKLEDSAMYFCASSYARYTGELFFGEGSRLTVL.

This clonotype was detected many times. The chain's CDR3 is CASILTTNEKLFF. CDR3 in DNA: TGTGCCAGCATACTGACAACTAATGAAAAACTGTTTTTT. The chain is built from TRBV2 and TRBJ1-4; the D is unclear. V was cut by 7 bases and J by 0 bases, with 6 bases left in between. This CDR3 has 13 residues. Germline V CDR1 and CDR2: SNHLY, FYNNEI.

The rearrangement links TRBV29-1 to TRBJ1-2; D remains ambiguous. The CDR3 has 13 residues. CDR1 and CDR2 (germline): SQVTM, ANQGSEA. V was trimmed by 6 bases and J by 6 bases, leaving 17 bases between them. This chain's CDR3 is CSVESLGGDGYTF. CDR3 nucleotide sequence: TGCAGCGTGGAGTCACTCGGTGGCGATGGCTACACCTTC.

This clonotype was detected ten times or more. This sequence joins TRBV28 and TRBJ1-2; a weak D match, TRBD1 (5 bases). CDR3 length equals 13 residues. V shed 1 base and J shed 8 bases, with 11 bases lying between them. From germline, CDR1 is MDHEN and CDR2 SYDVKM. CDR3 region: CASSLYRNIGYTF. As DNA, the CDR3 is TGTGCCAGCAGTTTATACAGGAACATAGGCTACACCTTC.

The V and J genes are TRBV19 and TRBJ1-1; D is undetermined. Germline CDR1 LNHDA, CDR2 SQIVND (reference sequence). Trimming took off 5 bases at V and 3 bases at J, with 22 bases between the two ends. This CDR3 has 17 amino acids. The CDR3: CASSPSSGSEYYTEAFF. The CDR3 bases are TGTGCCAGTAGTCCGAGCTCTGGGTCTGAATATTACACTGAAGCTTTCTTT.

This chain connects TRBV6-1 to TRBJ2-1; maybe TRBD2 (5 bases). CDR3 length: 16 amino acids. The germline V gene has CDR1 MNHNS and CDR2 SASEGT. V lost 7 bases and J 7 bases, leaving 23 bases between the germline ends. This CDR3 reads CASTQIGETPKNEQFF. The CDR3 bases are TGTGCCAGCACTCAGATCGGGGAGACCCCTAAGAATGAGCAGTTCTTC.

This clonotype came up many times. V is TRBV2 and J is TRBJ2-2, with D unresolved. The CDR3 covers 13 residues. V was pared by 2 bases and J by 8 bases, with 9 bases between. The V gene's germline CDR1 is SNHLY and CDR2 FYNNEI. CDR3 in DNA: TGTGCCAGCAGTGAAACAGTGGGGGGGGAGCTGTTTTTT. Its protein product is CASSETVGGELFF.

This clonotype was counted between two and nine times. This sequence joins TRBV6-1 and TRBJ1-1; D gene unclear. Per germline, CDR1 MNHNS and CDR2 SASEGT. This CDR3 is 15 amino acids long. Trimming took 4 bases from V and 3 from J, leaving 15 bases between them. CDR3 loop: CASSARQSEDTEAFF. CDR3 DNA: TGTGCCAGCAGTGCGCGGCAGTCAGAAGACACTGAAGCTTTCTTT.

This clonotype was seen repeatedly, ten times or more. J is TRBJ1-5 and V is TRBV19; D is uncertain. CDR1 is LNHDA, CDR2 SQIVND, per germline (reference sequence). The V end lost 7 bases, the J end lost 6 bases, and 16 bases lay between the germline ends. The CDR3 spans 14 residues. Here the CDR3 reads CASTTERIGQPQHF. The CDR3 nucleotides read TGTGCCAGTACCACTGAGAGGATCGGTCAGCCCCAGCATTTT.

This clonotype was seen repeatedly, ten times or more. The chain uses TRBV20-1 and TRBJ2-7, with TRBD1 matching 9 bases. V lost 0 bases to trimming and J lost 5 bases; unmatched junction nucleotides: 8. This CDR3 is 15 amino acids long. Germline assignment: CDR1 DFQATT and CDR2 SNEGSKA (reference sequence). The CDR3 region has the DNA TGCAGTGCTAGAGATTTAGACAGGGGGTCCGACGAGCAGTACTTC. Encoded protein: CSARDLDRGSDEQYF.

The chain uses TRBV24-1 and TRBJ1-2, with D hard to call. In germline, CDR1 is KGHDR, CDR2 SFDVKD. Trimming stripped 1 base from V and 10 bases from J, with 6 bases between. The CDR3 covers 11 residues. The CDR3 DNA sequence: TGTGCCACCAGTGATTTCGGAGTCTACACCTTC. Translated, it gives CATSDFGVYTF.

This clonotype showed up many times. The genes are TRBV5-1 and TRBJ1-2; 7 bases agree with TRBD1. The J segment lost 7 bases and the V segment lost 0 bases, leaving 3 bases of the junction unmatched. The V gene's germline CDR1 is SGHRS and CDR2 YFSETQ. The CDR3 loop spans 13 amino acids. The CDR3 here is CASSLEQGSGYTF. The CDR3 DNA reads TGCGCCAGCAGCTTGGAACAGGGGAGTGGCTACACCTTC.

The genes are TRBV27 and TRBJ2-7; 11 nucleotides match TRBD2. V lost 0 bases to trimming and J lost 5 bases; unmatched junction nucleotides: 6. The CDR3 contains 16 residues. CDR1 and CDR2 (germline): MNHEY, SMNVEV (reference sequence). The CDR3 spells CASSLSLAGGWNEQYF. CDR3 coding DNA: TGTGCCAGCAGTTTATCCCTAGCGGGAGGATGGAACGAGCAGTACTTC.

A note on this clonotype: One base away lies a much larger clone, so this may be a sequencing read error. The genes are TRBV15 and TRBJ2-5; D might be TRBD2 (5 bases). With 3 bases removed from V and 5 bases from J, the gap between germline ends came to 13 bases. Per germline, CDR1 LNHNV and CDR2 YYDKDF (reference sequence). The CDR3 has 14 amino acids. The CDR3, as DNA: TGTGCCACCAGCAGGCGGGCCAATGGGGAGACCCAGTACTTC. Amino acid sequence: CATSRRANGETQYF.

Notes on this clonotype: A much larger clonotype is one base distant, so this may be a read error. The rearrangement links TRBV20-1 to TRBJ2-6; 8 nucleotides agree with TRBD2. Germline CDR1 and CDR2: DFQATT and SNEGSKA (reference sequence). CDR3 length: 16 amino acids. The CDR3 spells CSARRAGVSGANALTF. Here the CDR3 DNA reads TGCAGTGCTAGACGAGCGGGAGTTTCTGGGGCCAACGCCCTGACTTTC.

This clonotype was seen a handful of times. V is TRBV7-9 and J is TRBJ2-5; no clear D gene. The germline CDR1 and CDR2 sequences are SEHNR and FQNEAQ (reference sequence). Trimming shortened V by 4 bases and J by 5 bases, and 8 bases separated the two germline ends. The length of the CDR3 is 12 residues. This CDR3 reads CASSSSLETQYF. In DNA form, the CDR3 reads TGTGCCAGCAGCTCAAGTTTGGAGACCCAGTACTTC.

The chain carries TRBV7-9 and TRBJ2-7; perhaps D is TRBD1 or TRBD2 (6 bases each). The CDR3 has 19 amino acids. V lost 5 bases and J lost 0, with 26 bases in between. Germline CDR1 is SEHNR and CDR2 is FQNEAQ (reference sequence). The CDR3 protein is CASSPPLGGEIKFSYEQYF. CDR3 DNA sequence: TGTGCCAGCAGCCCGCCCCTGGGGGGCGAAATAAAGTTCTCCTACGAGCAGTACTTC. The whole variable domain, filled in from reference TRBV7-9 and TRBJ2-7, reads DTGVSQNPRHKITKRGQNVTFRCDPISEHNRLYWYRQTLGQGPEFLTYFQNEAQLEKSRLLSDRFSAERPKGSFSTLEIQRTEQGDSAMYLCASSPPLGGEIKFSYEQYFGPGTRLTVT.

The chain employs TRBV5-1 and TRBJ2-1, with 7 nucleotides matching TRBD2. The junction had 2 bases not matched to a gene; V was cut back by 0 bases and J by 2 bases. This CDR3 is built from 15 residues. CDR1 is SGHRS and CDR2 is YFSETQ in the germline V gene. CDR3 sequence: CASSLVGGPYNEQFF. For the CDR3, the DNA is TGCGCCAGCAGCTTGGTGGGAGGGCCCTACAATGAGCAGTTCTTC.

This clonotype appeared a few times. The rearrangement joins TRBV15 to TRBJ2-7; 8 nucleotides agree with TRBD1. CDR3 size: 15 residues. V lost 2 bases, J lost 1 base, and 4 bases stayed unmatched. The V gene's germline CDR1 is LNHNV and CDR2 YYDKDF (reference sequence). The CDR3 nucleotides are TGTGCCACCAGCAGACGGACAGGGAGTTCCTACGAGCAGTACTTC. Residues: CATSRRTGSSYEQYF.

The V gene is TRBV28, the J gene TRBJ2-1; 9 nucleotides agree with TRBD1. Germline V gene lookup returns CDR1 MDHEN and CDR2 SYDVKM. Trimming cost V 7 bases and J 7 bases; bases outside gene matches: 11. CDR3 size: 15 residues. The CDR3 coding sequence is TGTGCCAGCACCCAGCTGGGACAGGGACCAAATGAGCAGTTCTTC. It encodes CASTQLGQGPNEQFF.

CDR3 sequence: CSSWEVGPANTGELFF. CDR3 in DNA: TGCAGCTCCTGGGAGGTTGGGCCAGCGAACACCGGGGAGCTGTTTTTT. V gene TRBV29-1 combines with J gene TRBJ2-2; D possibly corresponds to TRBD2 (6 bases). There are 16 residues in the CDR3. CDR1 is SQVTM and CDR2 is ANQGSEA in the germline V gene. Trimming shortened V by 8 bases and J by 0 bases, and 19 bases separated the two germline ends.

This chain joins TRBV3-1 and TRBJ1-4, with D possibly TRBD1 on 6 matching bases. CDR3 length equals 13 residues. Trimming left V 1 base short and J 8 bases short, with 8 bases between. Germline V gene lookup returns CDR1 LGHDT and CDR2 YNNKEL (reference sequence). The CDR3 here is CASSQGQDEKLFF. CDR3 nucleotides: TGTGCCAGCAGCCAAGGACAGGACGAAAAACTGTTTTTT.

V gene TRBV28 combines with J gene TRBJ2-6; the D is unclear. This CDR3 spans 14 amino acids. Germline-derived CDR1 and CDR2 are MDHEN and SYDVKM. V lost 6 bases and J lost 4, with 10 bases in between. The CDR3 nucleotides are TGTGCCAGCAGCCCTGATACCGGGGCCAACGTCCTGACTTTC. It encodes CASSPDTGANVLTF.

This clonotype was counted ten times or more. The CDR3 DNA reads TGTGCCAGCTCGTCAGGGATAATGGCGCTCGGGAACACTGAAGCTTTCTTT. Translation: CASSSGIMALGNTEAFF. The chain uses TRBV6-1 and TRBJ1-1; tentative D call: TRBD1 (5 bases). The CDR3 consists of 17 residues. Trimming took 8 bases from V and 1 from J, leaving 23 bases between them. Germline V gene sequence: CDR1 MNHNS, CDR2 SASEGT.

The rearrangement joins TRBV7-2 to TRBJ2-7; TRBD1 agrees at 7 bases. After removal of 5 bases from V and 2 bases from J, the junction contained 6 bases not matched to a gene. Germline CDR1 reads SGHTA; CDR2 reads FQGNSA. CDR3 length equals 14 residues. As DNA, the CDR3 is TGTGCCAGCAGCCCGTGGACAGGACCCTACGAGCAGTACTTC. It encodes CASSPWTGPYEQYF. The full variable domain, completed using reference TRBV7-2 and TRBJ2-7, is GAGVSQSPSNKVTEKGKDVELRCDPISGHTALYWYRQSLGQGLEFLIYFQGNSAPDKSGLPSDRFSAERTGGSVSTLTIQRTQQEDSAVYLCASSPWTGPYEQYFGPGTRLTVT.

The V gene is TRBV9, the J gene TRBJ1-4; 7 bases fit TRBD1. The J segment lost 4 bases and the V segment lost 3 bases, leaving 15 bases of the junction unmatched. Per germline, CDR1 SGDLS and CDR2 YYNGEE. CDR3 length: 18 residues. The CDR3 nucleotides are TGTGCCAGCAGCGCCTCGACGGGAACCAGGGGGTTTAATGAAAAACTGTTTTTT. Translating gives CASSASTGTRGFNEKLFF.

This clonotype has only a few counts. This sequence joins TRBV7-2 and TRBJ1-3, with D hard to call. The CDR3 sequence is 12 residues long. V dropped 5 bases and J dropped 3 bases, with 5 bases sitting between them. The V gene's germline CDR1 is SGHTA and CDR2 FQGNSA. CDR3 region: CASSPLGNTIYF. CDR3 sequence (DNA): TGTGCCAGCAGCCCCCTTGGAAACACCATATATTTT.

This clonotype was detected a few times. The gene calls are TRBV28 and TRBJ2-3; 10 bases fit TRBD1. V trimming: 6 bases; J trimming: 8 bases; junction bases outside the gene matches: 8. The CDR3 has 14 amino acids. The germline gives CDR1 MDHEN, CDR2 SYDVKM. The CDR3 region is CASRRQGAPTTQYF. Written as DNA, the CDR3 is TGTGCCAGCAGGAGACAGGGGGCCCCCACTACGCAGTATTTT.

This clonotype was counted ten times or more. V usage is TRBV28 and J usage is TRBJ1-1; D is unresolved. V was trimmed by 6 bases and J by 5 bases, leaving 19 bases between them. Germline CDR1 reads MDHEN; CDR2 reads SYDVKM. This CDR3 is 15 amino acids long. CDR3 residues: CASRRTFKGGTEAFF. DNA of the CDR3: TGTGCCAGCAGGAGGACTTTCAAAGGTGGTACTGAAGCTTTCTTT.

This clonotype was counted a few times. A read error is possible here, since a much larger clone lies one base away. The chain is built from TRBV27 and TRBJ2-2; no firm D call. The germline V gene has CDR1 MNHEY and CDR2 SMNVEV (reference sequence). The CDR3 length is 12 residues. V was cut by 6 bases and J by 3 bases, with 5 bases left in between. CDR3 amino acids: CASSTYTGELFF. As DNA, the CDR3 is TGTGCCAGCAGCACGTACACCGGGGAGCTGTTTTTT.